The present TCR beta chain was sequenced within a study of CD8 T cells in Susac syndrome. A quantity of roughly 0.5 to 1 ug RNA underwent reverse transcription using random hexamers. The authors amplified TCR beta CDR3 across 54 Vbeta and 13 Jbeta using immunoSEQ multiplex PCR. TCRdb re-analysed the immunoSEQ multiplex PCR reads in MiXCR, keeping a single row per CDR3 protein. The sample lists about 300,000 distinct CDR3 sequences, around 85% occurring once. Sequencing of TCR beta was performed on blood CD8+ and CD4+ T cells. Purification of the CD8+ and CD4+ T cells relied on negative isolation, and TEMRA cells underwent FACS enrichment. In germline, CDR1 is MDHEN, CDR2 SYDVKM. The CDR3 length is 14 residues. Trimming removed 2 bases from V and 4 bases from J, with 8 bases in between.

This sequence originates from a human donor with multiple sclerosis. Sample: CD8+ T cells from PBMCs. This chain connects TRBV28 to TRBJ2-2; D is uncertain. The CDR3 loop reads CASSLRQLTGELFF. CDR3 DNA sequence: TGTGCCAGCAGTTTAAGGCAGCTCACCGGGGAGCTGTTTTTT.